A single sample gave rise to the 10 T cell receptor beta chains below, sequenced in a study of OX40 agonist ivuxolimab in advanced cancers. Assay used: immunoSEQ multiplex PCR; TCRdb lists only in-frame clones, some missing. The sample yields around 50,000 clones, around four fifths seen once. The sample was CD4+ or CD8+ T cells sorted from blood, taken in a trial of the OX40 agonist ivuxolimab. These receptors all stem from an adult with an advanced solid tumor such as melanoma, head and neck, liver or kidney cancer.

The rearrangement links TRBV4-1 to TRBJ2-2, with D tentatively TRBD1 (6 bases). The germline V gene has CDR1 MGHRA and CDR2 YSYEKL. The V end was cut by 6 bases, the J end by 5 bases, with 19 bases between. The CDR3 runs to 16 residues. CDR3: CASRPLGAGETGELFF. The CDR3 DNA sequence: TGCGCCAGCAGACCGCTAGGGGCAGGGGAAACCGGGGAGCTGTTTTTT.

Written as DNA, the CDR3 is TGTGCCAGTAGTATGAGTGGGGGGGAAGAGACCCAGTACTTC. Translated, it gives CASSMSGGEETQYF. V and J are TRBV19 and TRBJ2-5; 7 positions agree with TRBD2. CDR1 is LNHDA, CDR2 SQIVND, per germline (reference sequence). After removal of 3 bases from V and 3 bases from J, the junction contained 4 bases not matched to a gene. CDR3 size: 14 residues.

This chain connects TRBV9 to TRBJ2-7; a weak D match, TRBD1 (5 bases). Trimming removed 4 bases from V and 3 bases from J, with 17 bases in between. Per germline, CDR1 SGDLS and CDR2 YYNGEE. This CDR3 has 15 amino acids. The CDR3 nucleotides read TGTGCCAGCAGCCCTTATCCGACAGCTTTCTACGAGCAGTACTTC. The encoded protein is CASSPYPTAFYEQYF. Full variable domain (outside the CDR3, taken from reference TRBV9 and TRBJ2-7): DSGVTQTPKHLITATGQRVTLRCSPRSGDLSVYWYQQSLDQGLQFLIQYYNGEERAKGNILERFSAQQFPDLHSELNLSSLELGDSALYFCASSPYPTAFYEQYFGPGTRLTVT.

The chain has TRBV2 and TRBJ2-7; D is unclear. V was trimmed by 4 bases and J by 3 bases, leaving 10 bases between them. CDR3 length: 13 amino acids. Germline V CDR1 and CDR2: SNHLY, FYNNEI. Here the CDR3 reads CASSVRLNYEQYF. The DNA for the CDR3 is TGTGCCAGCAGTGTAAGGTTAAACTACGAGCAGTACTTC. The full variable domain, its missing parts supplied by reference TRBV2 and TRBJ2-7, is EPEVTQTPSHQVTQMGQEVILRCVPISNHLYFYWYRQILGQKVEFLVSFYNNEISEKSEIFDDQFSVERPDGSNFTLKIRSTKLEDSAMYFCASSVRLNYEQYFGPGTRLTVT.

V usage is TRBV6-1 and J usage is TRBJ2-7; either TRBD1 or TRBD2 may supply D (5 bases each). The V gene lost 3 bases and the J gene lost 3 bases, with 12 bases spanning the gap. The CDR3 runs to 14 residues. CDR1 and CDR2 from the germline V gene are MNHNS and SASEGT. The DNA of the CDR3 is TGTGCCAGCAGTGACGTGGGGGAAGGCTACGAGCAGTACTTC. Residues: CASSDVGEGYEQYF.

There are a few counts of this clone. The chain employs TRBV19 and TRBJ2-7; tentatively, D is TRBD1 (6 bases). V lost 4 bases and J 5 bases, leaving 12 bases between the germline ends. Germline CDR1 reads LNHDA; CDR2 reads SQIVND (reference sequence). The CDR3 length is 13 residues. CDR3: CASSTQGFHEQYF. In DNA, the CDR3 is TGTGCCAGTAGTACACAGGGATTCCACGAGCAGTACTTC.

This clone was picked up one time. This chain connects TRBV19 to TRBJ1-4, with no clear D. Germline V CDR1 and CDR2: LNHDA, SQIVND (reference sequence). The V end was cut by 8 bases, the J end by 3 bases, with 13 bases between. This CDR3 has 14 residues. CDR3 protein: CASWATRPNEKLFF. CDR3 nucleotides: TGTGCCAGTTGGGCGACAAGGCCTAATGAAAAACTGTTTTTT. Using reference TRBV19 and TRBJ1-4 for the parts outside the CDR3, the full variable domain is DGGITQSPKYLFRKEGQNVTLSCEQNLNHDAMYWYRQDPGQGLRLIYYSQIVNDFQKGDIAEGYSVSREKKESFPLTVTSAQKNPTAFYLCASWATRPNEKLFFGSGTQLSVL.

This chain joins TRBV19 and TRBJ1-6; the D gene is possibly TRBD1 (5 bases). Germline CDR1 LNHDA, CDR2 SQIVND (reference sequence). V was pared by 5 bases and J by 5 bases, with 13 bases between. CDR3 length: 15 amino acids. The CDR3 sequence: CASSAGTAHNSPLHF. CDR3 DNA sequence: TGTGCCAGTAGTGCCGGGACGGCCCATAATTCACCCCTCCACTTT.

CDR3 protein: CASSPFPREQFF. The CDR3 region has the DNA TGTGCCAGCAGCCCTTTCCCCAGAGAGCAGTTCTTC. V is TRBV11-2 and J is TRBJ2-1; no clear D gene. The germline CDR1 and CDR2 sequences are SGHAT and FQNNGV. Trimming took 5 bases from V and 10 from J, leaving 12 bases between them. The CDR3 has 12 amino acids.

The rearrangement uses TRBV28 and TRBJ1-2; 9 bases line up with TRBD1. The CDR3 spans 14 residues. The germline V gene has CDR1 MDHEN and CDR2 SYDVKM. The J segment lost 6 bases and the V segment lost 6 bases, leaving 8 bases of the junction unmatched. The CDR3 DNA follows: TGTGCCAGCAGGCCAACCGGGACAGGGAATGGCTACACCTTC. It encodes CASRPTGTGNGYTF.